This passage covers 27 T cell receptor beta chains from one sample sequenced in a study of shared clonotypes between healthy human individuals. Libraries were prepared by immunoSEQ multiplex PCR; TCRdb keeps only in-frame clonotypes and omits some of them. The sample yields approximately 2.1 million clones, just over 90% seen once. Sequenced: naive CD4+ T cells from PBMCs. Stated subset: CD45RA+ positively selected. These receptors were taken from a man aged 18 to 30 in good health. Some clones in this sample may be carry-over from other donors' samples.

V usage is TRBV27 and J usage is TRBJ1-2; D unclear. CDR1 and CDR2 (germline): MNHEY, SMNVEV (reference sequence). The V and J ends lost 4 bases and 4 bases respectively, with 7 bases between them. The CDR3 consists of 12 residues. CDR3: CASSSTPYGYTF. DNA for the CDR3: TGTGCCAGCAGTTCGACCCCCTATGGCTACACCTTC.

This chain uses TRBV2 with TRBJ2-3; TRBD2 aligns across 8 bases. This CDR3 is 16 amino acids long. Germline CDR1 and CDR2: SNHLY and FYNNEI. V shed 4 bases and J 3 bases; nucleotides not matched to a gene: 9. The CDR3 here is CASSVRAGVSTDTQYF. The CDR3 coding sequence is TGTGCCAGCAGTGTTAGAGCGGGAGTCTCGACAGATACGCAGTATTTT.

The CDR3 is CASNGSGFEQYF. In DNA, the CDR3 is TGTGCCAGTAACGGCTCAGGGTTCGAGCAGTACTTC. The J gene is TRBJ2-7, the V gene TRBV28; TRBD1 is a possible D gene (5 bases). Germline V CDR1 and CDR2: MDHEN, SYDVKM. With 9 bases removed from V and 6 bases from J, the gap between germline ends came to 15 bases. The CDR3 runs 12 residues.

The J gene is TRBJ1-1, the V gene TRBV11-3; the D gene is possibly TRBD1 (5 bases). This CDR3 region has 13 residues. Deletions cut 6 bases from V and 5 bases from J, with 13 bases between. Germline lookup yields CDR1 SGHNT and CDR2 YENEEA. The CDR3 loop reads CASSKGYGTEAFF. The CDR3 DNA sequence: TGTGCCAGCAGTAAGGGGTATGGGACTGAAGCTTTCTTT.

The V and J genes are TRBV5-1 and TRBJ2-7, with D unclear. V lost 4 bases to trimming and J lost 2 bases, with 16 bases between them. The germline V gene has CDR1 SGHRS and CDR2 YFSETQ. The CDR3 runs 15 residues. CDR3 DNA sequence: TGCGCCAGCAGCCCCCGAGGCCCGATTCCCTACGAGCAGTACTTC. Its protein product is CASSPRGPIPYEQYF.

The chain uses TRBV6-1 and TRBJ1-1, with D unresolved. CDR3 size: 14 residues. The V end was cut by 6 bases, the J end by 4 bases, with 15 bases between. Germline assignment: CDR1 MNHNS and CDR2 SASEGT. The CDR3 DNA is TGTGCCAGCAGACCCTTAGACTCCTCCACTGAAGCTTTCTTT. As protein: CASRPLDSSTEAFF.

The V gene is TRBV30, the J gene TRBJ2-1; D is possibly TRBD1 or TRBD2 (6 bases each). The CDR3 totals 16 residues. Germline-derived CDR1 and CDR2 are GTSNPN and SVGIG (reference sequence). V shed 0 bases and J shed 2 bases, with 14 bases lying between them. CDR3 sequence: CAWSVQGRGAYNEQFF. The CDR3, as DNA: TGTGCCTGGAGTGTACAGGGTAGGGGGGCCTACAATGAGCAGTTCTTC.

The genes are TRBV5-1 and TRBJ2-6; either TRBD1 or TRBD2 may supply D (5 bases each). V shed 3 bases and J shed 0 bases, with 13 bases lying between them. This CDR3 spans 17 amino acids. Looked up from germline, CDR1 is SGHRS and CDR2 is YFSETQ. The CDR3 DNA sequence: TGCGCCAGCAGCTCTCCCGGGGCCCCCTCTGGGGCCAACGTCCTGACTTTC. It codes for CASSSPGAPSGANVLTF.

The chain couples TRBV18 to TRBJ2-7; D not resolved. This CDR3 has 14 amino acids. From germline, CDR1 is KGHSH and CDR2 LQKENI. V was trimmed by 0 bases and J by 4 bases, leaving 10 bases between them. Here the CDR3 reads CASSPPGIGYEQYF. The CDR3 DNA sequence: TGTGCCAGCTCACCACCGGGTATTGGTTACGAGCAGTACTTC.

This chain links TRBV30 with TRBJ1-5; D remains unclear. The germline V gene has CDR1 GTSNPN and CDR2 SVGIG (reference sequence). The length of the CDR3 is 13 residues. V was pared by 2 bases and J by 7 bases, with 12 bases between. CDR3 loop: CAWSIGQPQPQHF. Written as DNA, the CDR3 is TGTGCCTGGAGTATCGGGCAGCCGCAGCCCCAGCATTTT.

The chain is built from TRBV19 and TRBJ2-7; D assignment may be TRBD1 or TRBD2 (5 bases each). V was shortened by 10 bases and J by 2 bases, with 15 bases between the two germline ends. Germline CDR1 is LNHDA and CDR2 is SQIVND (reference sequence). The CDR3 runs 13 residues. CDR3 sequence: CATSERGPYEQYF. In DNA form, the CDR3 reads TGTGCCACCTCGGAGAGGGGTCCCTACGAGCAGTACTTC.

V usage is TRBV2 and J usage is TRBJ2-1; D not resolved. Germline loops: CDR1 SNHLY, CDR2 FYNNEI. With 8 bases removed from V and 6 bases from J, the gap between germline ends came to 17 bases. The CDR3 spans 14 residues. The CDR3 loop is CASVGSGRANEQFF. CDR3 sequence (DNA): TGTGCCAGCGTCGGGTCTGGCCGGGCCAATGAGCAGTTCTTC.

A remark on this clone: This sample also contains other DNA sequences that code for the same CDR3. The V gene is TRBV10-3, the J gene TRBJ2-5; D might be TRBD1 (6 bases). The CDR3 is 13 residues long. The ends were cut back, 2 bases at V and 4 bases at J, with 8 bases in the middle. Germline V gene sequence: CDR1 ENHRY, CDR2 SYGVKD. The CDR3 DNA reads TGTGCCATCAGTGAGGGCAGGGGAGAGACCCAGTACTTC. This codes for CAISEGRGETQYF.

The chain joins TRBV4-1 to TRBJ2-3; TRBD2 aligns across 8 bases. With V trimmed by 7 bases and J by 3 bases, 9 bases remained unmatched. The CDR3 spans 15 residues. Germline loops: CDR1 MGHRA, CDR2 YSYEKL. The CDR3 protein is CASTLSGGGTDTQYF. CDR3 nucleotides: TGCGCCAGCACCCTTTCGGGAGGGGGGACAGATACGCAGTATTTT.

This chain uses TRBV27 with TRBJ2-4; TRBD2 is a possible D gene (6 bases). Germline assignment: CDR1 MNHEY and CDR2 SMNVEV (reference sequence). V was cut by 5 bases and J by 0 bases, with 14 bases left in between. The CDR3 contains 16 residues. The CDR3 DNA is TGTGCCAGCAGTGGCAGCGGGCCTCTAGCCAAAAACATTCAGTACTTC. Protein sequence: CASSGSGPLAKNIQYF.

The chain links TRBV27 to TRBJ1-1; 7 bases map to TRBD1. CDR1 is MNHEY, CDR2 SMNVEV, per germline (reference sequence). The CDR3 totals 16 residues. The V segment lost 5 bases and the J segment 2 bases; nucleotides outside the gene matches: 11. CDR3 DNA sequence: TGTGCCAGCAGTCACGACAGGGCCCCTCTCAACACTGAAGCTTTCTTT. It translates to CASSHDRAPLNTEAFF.

This chain connects TRBV6-5 to TRBJ2-5; 8 nucleotides line up with TRBD1. This CDR3 spans 14 amino acids. V trimming: 5 bases; J trimming: 2 bases; junction bases outside the gene matches: 4. The V gene's germline CDR1 is MNHEY and CDR2 SVGAGI. CDR3 sequence reads: CASSRDRWQETQYF. In DNA, the CDR3 is TGTGCCAGCAGTAGGGACAGGTGGCAAGAGACCCAGTACTTC.

The chain recombines TRBV5-4 with TRBJ2-5; 7 bases agree with TRBD2. CDR1 is SGHNT, CDR2 YYREEE, per germline (reference sequence). CDR3 length: 16 amino acids. The trim removed 3 bases at V and 5 bases at J, leaving 13 bases unmatched. The CDR3 coding sequence is TGTGCCAGCAGCTATCCCTCGAGGGAGGGCCGGGAGACCCAGTACTTC. It is translated as CASSYPSREGRETQYF.

The V call is TRBV6-1, the J call TRBJ1-1; D is undetermined. Trimming took 4 bases from V and 2 from J, leaving 8 bases between them. The CDR3 consists of 13 residues. The germline V gene encodes CDR1 MNHNS and CDR2 SASEGT. The CDR3, as DNA: TGTGCCAGCAGTGTACAGTTCAACACTGAAGCTTTCTTT. This codes for CASSVQFNTEAFF.

This clone is a singleton in its sample. This sequence joins TRBV27 and TRBJ2-7; D may be TRBD2 (5 bases). CDR1 and CDR2 from the germline V gene are MNHEY and SMNVEV (reference sequence). The ends were cut back, 3 bases at V and 0 bases at J, with 9 bases in the middle. The CDR3 has 14 residues. The CDR3 region has the DNA TGTGCCAGCAGTTTGCAGCGGACCTCCTACGAGCAGTACTTC. Amino acid sequence: CASSLQRTSYEQYF.

The chain joins TRBV28 to TRBJ2-3, with 8 bases fitting TRBD2. The CDR3 is made up of 15 amino acids. The V gene's germline CDR1 is MDHEN and CDR2 SYDVKM. The trim removed 2 bases at V and 8 bases at J, leaving 9 bases unmatched. DNA for the CDR3: TGTGCCAGCAGTTTAGCGGGAGGTAGGAAAGGTACGCAGTATTTT. Amino acid sequence: CASSLAGGRKGTQYF. Drawing the rest from reference TRBV28 and TRBJ2-3, the complete variable domain is DVKVTQSSRYLVKRTGEKVFLECVQDMDHENMFWYRQDPGLGLRLIYFSYDVKMKEKGDIPEGYSVSREKKERFSLILESASTNQTSMYLCASSLAGGRKGTQYFGPGTRLTVL.

This sequence joins TRBV7-7 and TRBJ2-3, with TRBD1 as a possible D gene (7 bases). From germline, CDR1 is SSHAT and CDR2 FNYEAQ (reference sequence). Deletions cut 6 bases from V and 2 bases from J, with 12 bases between. This CDR3 has 14 amino acids. The CDR3: CASSQGGYTDTQYF. The CDR3 DNA sequence: TGTGCCAGCAGTCAGGGGGGATACACAGATACGCAGTATTTT.

The V and J genes are TRBV6-6 and TRBJ1-1, with unresolved D. The V gene's germline CDR1 is MNHNY and CDR2 SVGAGI (reference sequence). The V end was cut by 4 bases, the J end by 5 bases, with 8 bases between. The CDR3 runs to 12 residues. CDR3 in DNA: TGTGCCAGCAGTTTCGGTCTGACTGAAGCTTTCTTT. Translation gives CASSFGLTEAFF.

A word on this clone: This sample includes further DNA sequences coding for the same CDR3. V gene TRBV7-3 combines with J gene TRBJ2-1, with no clear D. The germline gives CDR1 SGHTA, CDR2 FQGTGA. This CDR3 is 14 amino acids long. The V and J ends lost 5 bases and 4 bases respectively, with 12 bases between them. CDR3 nucleotides: TGTGCCAGCAGCCCCACGGGCAGTTACAATGAGCAGTTCTTC. This sequence encodes CASSPTGSYNEQFF. The full variable domain, completed using reference TRBV7-3 and TRBJ2-1, is GAGVSQTPSNKVTEKGKYVELRCDPISGHTALYWYRQSLGQGPEFLIYFQGTGAADDSGLPNDRFFAVRPEGSVSTLKIQRTERGDSAVYLCASSPTGSYNEQFFGPGTRLTVL.

This chain uses TRBV6-5 with TRBJ2-7, with 8 positions matching TRBD1. The CDR3 totals 15 residues. V was clipped by 6 bases and J by 0 bases; unmatched bases: 7. The V gene's germline CDR1 is MNHEY and CDR2 SVGAGI. The chain's CDR3 is CASSTTGDSSYEQYF. CDR3 DNA sequence: TGTGCCAGCAGCACGACAGGGGATAGCTCCTACGAGCAGTACTTC.

The chain uses TRBV6-6 and TRBJ2-7, with D perhaps being TRBD1 or TRBD2 (7 bases each). This CDR3 has 14 residues. Germline CDR1 and CDR2: MNHNY and SVGAGI (reference sequence). V gave up 9 bases and J gave up 3 bases, with 18 bases separating them. The chain's CDR3 is CASRSGTENYEQYF. In nucleotides, the CDR3 is TGTGCCAGTAGAAGCGGGACAGAGAACTACGAGCAGTACTTC.

The V call is TRBV2, the J call TRBJ1-4; D may be TRBD1 (6 bases). Trimming shortened V by 8 bases and J by 1 base, and 11 bases separated the two germline ends. CDR3 length equals 14 residues. Germline V lookup: CDR1 SNHLY, CDR2 FYNNEI. For the CDR3, the DNA is TGTGCCAGCTCCGTACAGGGAACTAATGAAAAACTGTTTTTT. This translates into CASSVQGTNEKLFF.